One and the same sample provided the 2 T cell receptor beta chains below, sequenced in a study of technical replicates of blood from a handful of donors. The method was immunoSEQ multiplex PCR; TCRdb's version includes in-frame clones alone and lacks a portion of them. The sample shows roughly 81,000 clones, 80% to 90% of them seen only once. Source material: PBMCs. These receptors all stem from a human donor in good health. Some clones in this sample may be carry-over from other donors' samples.

This clone has only one observation. The chain joins TRBV13 to TRBJ1-3; the D is unclear. The germline V and J ends were trimmed by 5 bases and 3 bases, with 5 bases remaining between them. Germline assignment: CDR1 PRHDT and CDR2 FYEKMQ (reference sequence). The CDR3 is 12 amino acids. The CDR3 here is CASSLSGNTIYF. CDR3 DNA sequence: TGTGCCAGCAGCCTCAGTGGAAACACCATATATTTT.

CDR3 coding DNA: TGTGCCAGCAGTTTATGGAGGACAGATTCACCCCTCCACTTT. Encoded protein: CASSLWRTDSPLHF. The chain carries TRBV27 and TRBJ1-6; maybe TRBD1 (6 bases). V lost 1 base and J 8 bases, leaving 9 bases between the germline ends. This CDR3 comprises 14 residues. CDR1 and CDR2 (germline): MNHEY, SMNVEV (reference sequence).